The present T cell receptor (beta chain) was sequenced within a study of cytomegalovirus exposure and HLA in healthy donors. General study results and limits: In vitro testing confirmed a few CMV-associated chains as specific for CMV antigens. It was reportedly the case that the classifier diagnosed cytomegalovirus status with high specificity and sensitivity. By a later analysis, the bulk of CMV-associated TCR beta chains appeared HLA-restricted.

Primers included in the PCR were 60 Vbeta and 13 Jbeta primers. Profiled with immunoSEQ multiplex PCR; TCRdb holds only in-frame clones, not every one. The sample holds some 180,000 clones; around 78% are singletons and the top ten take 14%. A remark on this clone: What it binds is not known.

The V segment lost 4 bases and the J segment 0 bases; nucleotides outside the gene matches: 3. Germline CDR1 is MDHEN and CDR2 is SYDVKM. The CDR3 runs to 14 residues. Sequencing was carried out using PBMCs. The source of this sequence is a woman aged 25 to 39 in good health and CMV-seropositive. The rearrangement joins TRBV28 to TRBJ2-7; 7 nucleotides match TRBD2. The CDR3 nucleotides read TGTGCCAGCAGTTGGGGGGGGTCCTCCTACGAGCAGTACTTC. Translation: CASSWGGSSYEQYF.